This entry concerns a single T cell receptor beta chain. No cognate antigen has been identified for it. No base quality information exists; no much larger clone differs at one position. CDR3 length: 13 amino acids, cysteine to phenylalanine. Kept here is only the CDR3 DNA, which spans 39 bases and is read in frame from base 1. Trimming accounts for 11 bases at V and 1 base at J, while the number of junction bases matched to no gene is 7. These data are taken from a study of T cells generated in artificial thymic organoids (dated by TCRdb to 2016 to 2017). About the investigation overall: TCR alpha and beta CDR3 repertoires of in vitro artificial thymic organoid-derived CD8 single positive T cells were compared with thymic and peripheral blood naive CD8 T cells. The displayed repertoire sequencing data were described as being representative of three independent experiments.

Artificial thymic organoids were generated by aggregating human HSPCs with MS5 murine stromal cells transduced with human DLL1, and the organoids were cultured at an air-liquid interface. Hematopoietic stem and progenitor cells that were CD34+CD3-, FACS-purified and depleted of residual T cells served as the seed cells for the organoids. The culture medium for the organoids was serum-free RB27, which consists of RPMI 1640 supplemented with B27, FLT3L, IL-7 and ascorbic acid. Prior to RNA extraction, CD3+TCRalphabeta+CD8 single positive T cells from organoids and thymus were isolated by FACS sorting. Total RNA was purified from 40,000 to 200,000 sorted cells per sample with the RNeasy Micro kit, and quality checked on an Agilent RNA 6000 Nano chip. TCRalpha and TCRbeta libraries were amplified separately by semi-nested PCR with Advantage 2 and reverse primers in the TRAC or TRBC constant regions. The amount of total RNA used for first-strand cDNA synthesis ranged from roughly 3 to 500 ng. TCR cDNA libraries were generated by 5'-RACE using the SMARTer PCR cDNA Synthesis kit, with a poly-dT primer for first-strand synthesis. The semi-nested reverse primers in the constant regions carried 5-nucleotide sample-specific barcodes, and the PCR products were cleaned up with the Zymo DNA Clean and Concentrator-5 kit. Pools of up to ten barcoded samples were ligated to Illumina adaptors and sequenced on an Illumina MiSeq as 2 x 150 bp paired-end reads. The source study handled its data this way. Demultiplexed reads were aligned using BLAT against a custom library containing all human TRAV, TRAJ, TRBV, TRBD and TRBJ combinations from IMGT. The best BLAT hits were picked using pslCDnaFilter (-maxAligns=1, -ignoreIntrons), and custom Perl scripts were used to calculate clonotype frequencies. TCRdb handled the public reads itself, with Q25 trimming in fastp and clone calling in MiXCR, and kept productive beta chains. Here each entry gathers all rows of one CDR3 protein and keeps the most common genes and DNA. Here the V and J calls rest on TCRdb's processing, not on the authors' analysis. The sample includes over 5,000 distinct CDR3 sequences, with less than 30% observed a single time. Clones ranked in the top ten supply under 3% of the sample.

The study at large found these results: No skewed Valpha or Vbeta usage appeared in organoid-derived T cells, arguing against dominance of unconventional lineages or clonal expansions. Physiological TCR clonotype diversity, comparable to that of thymic and blood naive CD8 T cells, was observed in organoid-derived CD8 single positive T cells.

This TCR was sampled from a human donor who gave cord blood stem cells for thymic organoid culture, a cardiac surgery patient who gave postnatal thymus, or a blood donor (not recorded which). The chain is made from TRBV12-3 or TRBV12-4 and TRBJ2-7; TRBD1 agrees with 8 junctional bases. The specimen was naive CD8+ T cells grown in artificial thymic organoids from cord blood stem and progenitor cells. Read against the paper, the sample's cell subset or site label means: CD3+TCRalphabeta+CD8SP T cells; for blood, CD45RO-CCR7+ naive CD8+ T cells. Read as DNA, the sequence is TGTGCCCGCAAGACAGGGGATTCCTACGAGCAGTACTTC. Its product reads: CARKTGDSYEQYF.